The TCR beta chain under discussion was sequenced for a study of vaccination effects on CD4 cells after COVID-19. The wider study: Two recovered convalescent patients were sampled 16 days and one week pre-vaccination.

Study observations and caveats: New vaccine-induced clones dominated post-vaccine spike-reactive clones in convalescents.

The repertoire was sequenced with immunoSEQ multiplex PCR; TCRdb's copy has only in-frame clones and lacks some. The data contain 45,000 to 70,000 clones, roughly three quarters of them singletons. Under the ViraFEST assay, PBMC were stimulated with viral peptide pools so that antigen-specific CD4+ T cells expanded. Sequencing was performed afterwards. Scientists isolated CD4+ T cells after a roughly 10-day culture period ended. PCR showed that the person got SARS-CoV-2 infection at some point between March and December 2020. Researchers reported culturing 2 million or so PBMC in each well, adding around 10 IU/ml IL-2 and around 10 ug/ml peptides. There are 13 residues in the CDR3. Germline V CDR1 and CDR2: SGHTA, FQGNSA. Trimming left V 1 base short and J 1 base short, with 3 bases between. This clone was counted between two and nine times. Antigen unknown.

This chain uses TRBV7-2 with TRBJ2-3, with D unclear. Sequences were derived from CD4+ T cells from PBMCs cultured with HIV peptides, sampled before COVID-19 vaccination. Specified subset: HIV-1 Nef peptide pool negative control/reference culture. The TCR originated in a human donor who had a prior SARS-CoV-2 infection. This CDR3 is CASSLGGTDTQYF. The CDR3 DNA sequence: TGTGCCAGCAGCTTAGGGGGCACAGATACGCAGTATTTT.